The 5 T cell receptor beta chains presented below share a single source sample, sequenced in a study of response to subunit inactivated influenza vaccine. A single record per CDR3 protein comes from TCRdb applying MiXCR to the RT-PCR reads. This table holds roughly 570,000 distinct CDR3 sequences, approximately 12% found once. The material sequenced was PBMCs from blood, taken 40 to 50 days after vaccination. Every receptor here comes from a man between 45 and 60 years old who received an inactivated influenza vaccine.

This clonotype was seen more than once but under ten times. CDR3 loop: CSARARQGGNTEAFF. CDR3 coding DNA: TGCAGTGCTAGGGCACGACAGGGCGGGAACACTGAAGCTTTCTTT. The chain employs TRBV20-1 and TRBJ1-1, with 7 positions matching TRBD1. In germline, CDR1 is DFQATT, CDR2 SNEGSKA (reference sequence). The CDR3 has 15 residues. V dropped 3 bases and J dropped 1; count of bases not matched to a gene: 8.

CDR3 nucleotides: TGTGCCAGTAGCTCCCAGGGGACAGAAAATTCACCCCTCCACTTT. Amino acids: CASSSQGTENSPLHF. The rearrangement joins TRBV19 to TRBJ1-6; 7 bases agree with TRBD1. The CDR3 runs 15 residues. The V segment lost 6 bases and the J segment 7 bases; nucleotides outside the gene matches: 9. Germline V gives CDR1 LNHDA, CDR2 SQIVND (reference sequence).

This clonotype has more than one count but fewer than ten. The chain combines TRBV6-2 or TRBV6-3 with TRBJ1-1; a possible D gene is TRBD1 (5 bases). Trimming stripped 6 bases from V and 5 bases from J, with 7 bases between. CDR1 and CDR2 from the germline V gene are MNHEY and SVGEGT. The length of the CDR3 is 11 residues. The CDR3 sequence: CASRRQTEAFF. The CDR3 region has the DNA TGTGCCAGCAGAAGACAGACTGAAGCTTTCTTT.

The rearrangement links TRBV29-1 to TRBJ1-1, with unresolved D. The CDR3 consists of 12 residues. Looked up from germline, CDR1 is SQVTM and CDR2 is ANQGSEA. Trimming cost V 4 bases and J 5 bases, with 11 bases left between them. CDR3 DNA sequence: TGCAGCGTTGGTCCCCTTGGAACTGAAGCTTTCTTT. This sequence encodes CSVGPLGTEAFF.

This clonotype has just a few counts. The V call is TRBV3-1, the J call TRBJ2-1; TRBD2 might be the D (5 bases). CDR1 is LGHDT and CDR2 is YNNKEL in the germline V gene (reference sequence). Deletions cut 11 bases from V and 8 bases from J, with 19 bases between. The CDR3 runs to 13 residues. The CDR3 protein is CAASEGGRHEQFF. CDR3 in DNA: TGTGCCGCGTCCGAGGGTGGCCGTCATGAGCAGTTCTTC.